A single sample gave rise to the 10 T cell receptor beta chains below, sequenced in a study of OX40 agonist ivuxolimab in advanced cancers. Assay used: immunoSEQ multiplex PCR; TCRdb lists only in-frame clones, some missing. The profile shows 45,000 to 60,000 clones, around 90% of them singletons. This specimen consisted of CD4+ or CD8+ T cells sorted from blood, obtained in a trial of the OX40 agonist ivuxolimab. Receptor source: an adult with an advanced solid tumor such as melanoma, head and neck, liver or kidney cancer.

This clone is labeled medium-sized. V and J are TRBV6-1 and TRBJ2-1, with 9 bases matching TRBD2. The CDR3 length is 15 residues. Germline lookup yields CDR1 MNHNS and CDR2 SASEGT. Trimming took 8 bases from V and 4 from J; bases not matched to a gene: 9. CDR3 nucleotide sequence: TGTGCCAGCGTCTTTGCTAGCGGGGAGTACAATGAGCAGTTCTTC. Protein sequence: CASVFASGEYNEQFF.

V is TRBV28 and J is TRBJ2-7; 10 bases are a match to TRBD1. Germline values: CDR1 MDHEN, CDR2 SYDVKM. V was clipped by 6 bases and J by 4 bases; unmatched bases: 3. CDR3 length equals 13 residues. DNA for the CDR3: TGTGCCAGCAGACTGGACAGGGGGTACGAGCAGTACTTC. This encodes CASRLDRGYEQYF.

V gene TRBV5-8 combines with J gene TRBJ2-1; D might be TRBD1 or TRBD2, each matching 5 bases. Germline V gene data show CDR1 as SGHTS and CDR2 as YDEGEE. Between the trimmed V and J ends, which lost 0 bases and 4 bases, there was a span of 17 bases. This CDR3 is 17 amino acids long. The CDR3 DNA reads as TGTGCCAGCAGCTTGGCCCCGGGACGGAGCCTTTACAATGAGCAGTTCTTC. Protein sequence: CASSLAPGRSLYNEQFF.

The chain employs TRBV2 and TRBJ2-7; D gene unclear. Trimming shortened V by 8 bases and J by 3 bases, and 5 bases separated the two germline ends. Germline V gene lookup returns CDR1 SNHLY and CDR2 FYNNEI. The length of the CDR3 is 10 residues. CDR3 nucleotides: TGTGCCAGCCGAGGCTACGAGCAGTACTTC. Its translation is CASRGYEQYF.

The genes are TRBV9 and TRBJ2-2; 12 bases map to TRBD2. V shed 4 bases, J shed 5 bases, and the junction held 6 bases outside the gene matches. The germline gives CDR1 SGDLS, CDR2 YYNGEE. The CDR3 consists of 16 residues. CDR3 nucleotide sequence: TGTGCCAGCAGCCCACTAGCGGGGGGTGGAACCGGGGAGCTGTTTTTT. Protein sequence: CASSPLAGGGTGELFF.

The chain joins TRBV6-4 to TRBJ1-2; D is undetermined. Germline CDR1 reads MRHNA; CDR2 reads SNTAGT. Trimming took off 8 bases at V and 1 base at J, with 8 bases between the two ends. This CDR3 contains 12 residues. In nucleotides, the CDR3 is TGTGCCAGCGGCACGGTTAACTATGGCTACACCTTC. Encoded protein: CASGTVNYGYTF.

This clone was detected only a few times. The rearrangement links TRBV7-9 to TRBJ1-2; D uncertain. The germline CDR1 and CDR2 sequences are SEHNR and FQNEAQ (reference sequence). The CDR3 consists of 14 residues. The V and J ends lost 1 base and 4 bases respectively, with 10 bases between them. CDR3 nucleotides: TGTGCCAGCAGCTTAGATTGGGTAGCCTATGGCTACACCTTC. Translated, it gives CASSLDWVAYGYTF.

This chain connects TRBV7-9 to TRBJ2-2; 11 bases map to TRBD2. The CDR3 covers 17 residues. Germline values: CDR1 SEHNR, CDR2 FQNEAQ (reference sequence). V dropped 5 bases and J dropped 3; count of bases not matched to a gene: 8. The CDR3 bases are TGTGCCAGCAGCCTAACTAGCGGGAGAACCGACACCGGGGAGCTGTTTTTT. Amino acid sequence: CASSLTSGRTDTGELFF.

V is TRBV19 and J is TRBJ1-3; no reliable D call. CDR1 is LNHDA, CDR2 SQIVND, per germline (reference sequence). There are 14 residues in the CDR3. The ends were cut back, 6 bases at V and 0 bases at J, with 9 bases in the middle. CDR3 coding DNA: TGTGCCAGTAGCATCGGACTCTCTGGAAACACCATATATTTT. Its translation: CASSIGLSGNTIYF.

The chain is built from TRBV4-1 and TRBJ1-1, with D unclear. V dropped 1 base and J dropped 2 bases, with 8 bases sitting between them. The CDR3 has 14 residues. Germline lookup yields CDR1 MGHRA and CDR2 YSYEKL. The CDR3 DNA reads as TGCGCCAGCAGCCAAGTATCCGGAAACACTGAAGCTTTCTTT. This codes for CASSQVSGNTEAFF.